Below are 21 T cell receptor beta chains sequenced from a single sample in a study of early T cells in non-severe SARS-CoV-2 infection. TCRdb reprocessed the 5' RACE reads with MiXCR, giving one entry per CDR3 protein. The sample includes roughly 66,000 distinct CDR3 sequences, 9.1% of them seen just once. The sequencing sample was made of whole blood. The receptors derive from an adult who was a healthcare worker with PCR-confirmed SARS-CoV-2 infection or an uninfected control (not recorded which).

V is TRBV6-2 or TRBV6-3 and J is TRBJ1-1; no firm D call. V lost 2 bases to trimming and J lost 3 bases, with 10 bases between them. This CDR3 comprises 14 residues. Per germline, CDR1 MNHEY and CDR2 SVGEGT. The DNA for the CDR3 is TGTGCCAGCAGTTACGCGAGGGTAGACACTGAAGCTTTCTTT. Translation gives CASSYARVDTEAFF.

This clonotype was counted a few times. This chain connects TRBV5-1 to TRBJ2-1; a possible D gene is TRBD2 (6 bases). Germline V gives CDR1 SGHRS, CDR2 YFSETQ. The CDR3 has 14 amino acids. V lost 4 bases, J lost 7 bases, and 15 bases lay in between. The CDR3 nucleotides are TGCGCCAGCAGCCCCGGGACTGCGGGGAATGAGCAGTTCTTC. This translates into CASSPGTAGNEQFF.

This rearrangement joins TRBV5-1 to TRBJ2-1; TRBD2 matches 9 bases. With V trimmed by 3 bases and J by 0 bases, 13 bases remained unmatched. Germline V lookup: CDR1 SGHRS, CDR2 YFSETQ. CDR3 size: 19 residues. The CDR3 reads CASSSPGLATSPSYNEQFF. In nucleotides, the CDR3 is TGCGCCAGCAGCTCTCCGGGACTAGCAACATCGCCCTCCTACAATGAGCAGTTCTTC.

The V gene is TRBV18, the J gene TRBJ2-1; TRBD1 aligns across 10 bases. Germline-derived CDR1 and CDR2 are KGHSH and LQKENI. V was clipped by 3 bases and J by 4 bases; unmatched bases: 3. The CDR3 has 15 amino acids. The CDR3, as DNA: TGTGCCAGCTCACCGGGACAGGGGATGTACAATGAGCAGTTCTTC. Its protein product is CASSPGQGMYNEQFF. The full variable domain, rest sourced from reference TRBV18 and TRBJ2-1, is NAGVMQNPRHLVRRRGQEARLRCSPMKGHSHVYWYRQLPEEGLKFMVYLQKENIIDESGMPKERFSAEFPKEGPSILRIQQVVRGDSAAYFCASSPGQGMYNEQFFGPGTRLTVL.

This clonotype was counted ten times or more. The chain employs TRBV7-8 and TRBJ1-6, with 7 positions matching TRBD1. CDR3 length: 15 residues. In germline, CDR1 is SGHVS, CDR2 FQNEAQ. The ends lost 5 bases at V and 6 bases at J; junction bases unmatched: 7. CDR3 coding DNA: TGTGCCAGCAGCCCCAGGGGGTTGGGTAATTCACCCCTCCACTTT. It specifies CASSPRGLGNSPLHF.

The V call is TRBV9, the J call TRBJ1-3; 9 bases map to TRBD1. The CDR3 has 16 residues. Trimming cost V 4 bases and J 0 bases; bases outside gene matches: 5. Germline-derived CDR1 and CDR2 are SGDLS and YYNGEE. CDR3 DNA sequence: TGTGCCAGCAGCTCCAGGGACAGGGCCTCTGGAAACACCATATATTTT. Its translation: CASSSRDRASGNTIYF.

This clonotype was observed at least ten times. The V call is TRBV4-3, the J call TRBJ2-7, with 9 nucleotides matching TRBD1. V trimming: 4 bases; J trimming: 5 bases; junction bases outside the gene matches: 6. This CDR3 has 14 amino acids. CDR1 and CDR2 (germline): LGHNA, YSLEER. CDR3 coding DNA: TGCGCCAGCAGCCGGACAGGGGTGGGCCACGAGCAGTACTTC. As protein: CASSRTGVGHEQYF.

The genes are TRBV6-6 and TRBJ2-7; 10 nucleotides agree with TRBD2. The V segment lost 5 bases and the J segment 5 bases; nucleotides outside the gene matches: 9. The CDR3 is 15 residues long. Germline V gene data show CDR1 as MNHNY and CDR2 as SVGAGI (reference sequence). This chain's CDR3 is CASSKQREGPDEQYF. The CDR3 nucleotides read TGTGCCAGCAGTAAACAGCGGGAGGGCCCCGACGAGCAGTACTTC.

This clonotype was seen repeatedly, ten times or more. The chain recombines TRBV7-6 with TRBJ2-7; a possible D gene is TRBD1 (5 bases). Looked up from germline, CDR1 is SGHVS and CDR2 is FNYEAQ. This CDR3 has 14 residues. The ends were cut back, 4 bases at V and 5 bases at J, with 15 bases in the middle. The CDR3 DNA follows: TGTGCCAGCAGCTCCCGGAAGGGGTCTGACGAGCAGTACTTC. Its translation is CASSSRKGSDEQYF. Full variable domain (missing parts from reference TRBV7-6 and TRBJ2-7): GAGVSQSPRYKVTKRGQDVALRCDPISGHVSLYWYRQALGQGPEFLTYFNYEAQQDKSGLPNDRFSAERPEGSISTLTIQRTEQRDSAMYRCASSSRKGSDEQYFGPGTRLTVT.

CDR3 amino acids: CASSQDLANYGYTF. Here the CDR3 DNA reads TGCGCCAGCAGCCAAGATCTTGCCAACTATGGCTACACCTTC. The rearrangement joins TRBV4-3 to TRBJ1-2, with unresolved D. CDR3 length equals 14 residues. Between the trimmed V and J ends, which lost 0 bases and 2 bases, there was a span of 7 bases. CDR1 LGHNA and CDR2 YSLEER come from the germline V gene.

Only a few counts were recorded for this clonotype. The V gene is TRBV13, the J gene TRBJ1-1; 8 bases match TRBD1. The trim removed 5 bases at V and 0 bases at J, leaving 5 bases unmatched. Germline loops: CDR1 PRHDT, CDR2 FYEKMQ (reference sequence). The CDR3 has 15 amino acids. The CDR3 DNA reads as TGTGCCAGCAGCGCCGGACAGGGCTTGAACACTGAAGCTTTCTTT. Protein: CASSAGQGLNTEAFF.

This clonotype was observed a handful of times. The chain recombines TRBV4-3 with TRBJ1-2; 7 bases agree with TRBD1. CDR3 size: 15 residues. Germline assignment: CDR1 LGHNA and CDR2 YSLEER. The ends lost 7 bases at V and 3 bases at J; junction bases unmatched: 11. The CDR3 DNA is TGCGCCAGCACCCCAAGTCCAGGGGGGGACTATGGCTACACCTTC. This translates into CASTPSPGGDYGYTF.

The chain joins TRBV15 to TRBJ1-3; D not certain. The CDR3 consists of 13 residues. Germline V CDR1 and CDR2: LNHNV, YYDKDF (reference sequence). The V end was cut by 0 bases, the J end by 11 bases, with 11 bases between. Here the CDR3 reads CATSRDRSYPIYF. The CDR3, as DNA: TGTGCCACCAGCAGAGATCGCAGCTACCCCATATATTTT. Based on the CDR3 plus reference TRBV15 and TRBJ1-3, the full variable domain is DAMVIQNPRYQVTQFGKPVTLSCSQTLNHNVMYWYQQKSSQAPKLLFHYYDKDFNNEADTPDNFQSRRPNTSFCFLDIRSPGLGDTAMYLCATSRDRSYPIYFGEGSWLTVV.

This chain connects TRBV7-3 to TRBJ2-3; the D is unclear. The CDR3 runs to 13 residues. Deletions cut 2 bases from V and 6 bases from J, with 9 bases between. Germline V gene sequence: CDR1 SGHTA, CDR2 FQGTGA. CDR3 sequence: CASSLLSWDTQYF. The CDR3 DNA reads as TGTGCCAGCAGCTTACTATCGTGGGATACGCAGTATTTT.

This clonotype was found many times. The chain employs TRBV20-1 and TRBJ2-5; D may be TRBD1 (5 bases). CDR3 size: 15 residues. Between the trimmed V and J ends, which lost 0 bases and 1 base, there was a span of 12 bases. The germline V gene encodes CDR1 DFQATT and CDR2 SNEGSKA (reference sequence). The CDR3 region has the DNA TGCAGTGCTAGAGATGGGGCGCGCTCCCAAGAGACCCAGTACTTC. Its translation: CSARDGARSQETQYF.

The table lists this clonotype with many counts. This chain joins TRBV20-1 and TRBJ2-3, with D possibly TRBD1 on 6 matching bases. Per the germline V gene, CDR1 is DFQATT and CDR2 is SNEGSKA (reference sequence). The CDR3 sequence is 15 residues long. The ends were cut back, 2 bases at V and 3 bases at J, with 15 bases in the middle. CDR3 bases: TGCAGTGCTAGAAGGTCGGCAGGGGTGACAGATACGCAGTATTTT. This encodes CSARRSAGVTDTQYF.

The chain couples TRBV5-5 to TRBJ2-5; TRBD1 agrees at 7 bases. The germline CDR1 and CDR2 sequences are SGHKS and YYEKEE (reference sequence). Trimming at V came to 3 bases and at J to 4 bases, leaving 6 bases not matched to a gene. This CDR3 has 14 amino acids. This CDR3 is CASSSMTGRETQYF. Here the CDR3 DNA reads TGTGCCAGCAGCTCAATGACAGGGCGAGAGACCCAGTACTTC.

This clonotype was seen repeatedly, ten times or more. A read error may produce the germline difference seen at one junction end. CDR3 DNA sequence: TGTGCCAGCAGCTTATCAGACAACGGAGGGCCCCCCATCGTCTTC. Its protein product is CASSLSDNGGPPIVF. The chain joins TRBV7-2 to TRBJ2-7; weak D call: TRBD2 (6 bases). Germline values: CDR1 SGHTA, CDR2 FQGNSA. The CDR3 consists of 15 residues.

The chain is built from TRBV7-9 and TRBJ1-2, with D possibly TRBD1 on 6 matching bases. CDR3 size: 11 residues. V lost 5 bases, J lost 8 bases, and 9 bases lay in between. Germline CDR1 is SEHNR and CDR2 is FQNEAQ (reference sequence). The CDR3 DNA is TGTGCCAGCAGCGACAGGACAGGCTACACCTTC. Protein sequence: CASSDRTGYTF.

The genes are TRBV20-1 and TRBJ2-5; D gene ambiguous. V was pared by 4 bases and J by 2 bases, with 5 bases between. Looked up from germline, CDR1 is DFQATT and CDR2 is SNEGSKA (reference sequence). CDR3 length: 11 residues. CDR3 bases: TGCAGTGCTACGCAGCAAGAGACCCAGTACTTC. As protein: CSATQQETQYF.

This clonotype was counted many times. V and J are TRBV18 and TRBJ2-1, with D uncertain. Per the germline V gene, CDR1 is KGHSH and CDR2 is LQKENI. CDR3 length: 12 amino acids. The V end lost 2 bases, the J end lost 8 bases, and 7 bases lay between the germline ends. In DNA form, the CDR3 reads TGTGCCAGCTCACCAATTGATGATGAGCAGTTCTTC. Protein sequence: CASSPIDDEQFF.